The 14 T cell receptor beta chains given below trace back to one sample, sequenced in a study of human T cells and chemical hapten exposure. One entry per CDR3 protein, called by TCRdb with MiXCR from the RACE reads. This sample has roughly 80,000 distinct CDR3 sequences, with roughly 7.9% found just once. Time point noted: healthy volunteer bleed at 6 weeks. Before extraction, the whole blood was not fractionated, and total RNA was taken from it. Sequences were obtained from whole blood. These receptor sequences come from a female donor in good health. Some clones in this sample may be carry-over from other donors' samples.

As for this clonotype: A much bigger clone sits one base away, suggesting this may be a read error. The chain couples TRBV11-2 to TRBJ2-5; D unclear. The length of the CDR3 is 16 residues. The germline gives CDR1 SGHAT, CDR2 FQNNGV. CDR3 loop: CVSSLAPRLYQETQYF. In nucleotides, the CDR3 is TGTGTCAGCAGCTTAGCCCCCCGACTCTACCAAGAGACCCAGTACTTC.

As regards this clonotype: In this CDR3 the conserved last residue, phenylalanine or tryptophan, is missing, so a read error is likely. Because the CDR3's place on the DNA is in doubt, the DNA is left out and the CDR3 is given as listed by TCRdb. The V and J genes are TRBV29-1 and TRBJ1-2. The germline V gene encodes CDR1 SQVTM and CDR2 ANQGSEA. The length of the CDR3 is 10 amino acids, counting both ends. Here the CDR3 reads CSVDDGMAQT.

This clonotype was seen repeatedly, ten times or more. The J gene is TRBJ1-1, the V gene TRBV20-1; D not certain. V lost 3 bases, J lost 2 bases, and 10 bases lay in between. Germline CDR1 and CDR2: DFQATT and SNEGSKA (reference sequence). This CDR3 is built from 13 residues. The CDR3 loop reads CSASLRINTEAFF. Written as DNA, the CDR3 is TGCAGTGCTAGTTTACGGATCAACACTGAAGCTTTCTTT.

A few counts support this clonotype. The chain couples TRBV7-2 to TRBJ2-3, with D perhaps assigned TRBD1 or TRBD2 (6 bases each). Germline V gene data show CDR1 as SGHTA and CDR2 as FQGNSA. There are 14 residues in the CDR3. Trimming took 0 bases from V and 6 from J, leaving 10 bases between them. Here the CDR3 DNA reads TGTGCCAGCAGCTTAGCGGGGGGCGTGGATACGCAGTATTTT. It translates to CASSLAGGVDTQYF.

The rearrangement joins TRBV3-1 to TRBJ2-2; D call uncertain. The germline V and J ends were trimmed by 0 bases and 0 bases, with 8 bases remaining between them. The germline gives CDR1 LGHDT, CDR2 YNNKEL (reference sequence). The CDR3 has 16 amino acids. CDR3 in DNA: TGTGCCAGCAGCCAAGAAGGCTCCGCGAACACCGGGGAGCTGTTTTTT. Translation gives CASSQEGSANTGELFF.

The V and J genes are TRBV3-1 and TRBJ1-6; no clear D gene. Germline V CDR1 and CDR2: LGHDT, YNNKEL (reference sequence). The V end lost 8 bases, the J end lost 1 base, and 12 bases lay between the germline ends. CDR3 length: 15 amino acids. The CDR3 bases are TGTGCCAGCGGGAGGAGGGTGTCCTATAATTCACCCCTCCACTTT. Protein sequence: CASGRRVSYNSPLHF. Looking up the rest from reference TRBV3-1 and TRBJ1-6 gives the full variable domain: DTAVSQTPKYLVTQMGNDKSIKCEQNLGHDTMYWYKQDSKKFLKIMFSYNNKELIINETVPNRFSPKSPDKAHLNLHINSLELGDSAVYFCASGRRVSYNSPLHFGNGTRLTVT.

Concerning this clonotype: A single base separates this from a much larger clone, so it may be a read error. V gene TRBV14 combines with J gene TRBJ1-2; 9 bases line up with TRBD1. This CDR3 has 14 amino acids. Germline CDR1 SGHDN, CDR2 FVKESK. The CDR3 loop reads CVSSQGTGPYGYTF. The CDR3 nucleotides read TGTGTCAGCAGCCAAGGGACAGGGCCCTATGGCTACACCTTC.

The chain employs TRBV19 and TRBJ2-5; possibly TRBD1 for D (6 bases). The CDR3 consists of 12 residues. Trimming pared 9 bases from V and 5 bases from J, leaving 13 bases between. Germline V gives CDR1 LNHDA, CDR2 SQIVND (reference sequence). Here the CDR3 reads CASRQAGETQYF. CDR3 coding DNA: TGTGCCAGCAGACAGGCCGGCGAGACCCAGTACTTC. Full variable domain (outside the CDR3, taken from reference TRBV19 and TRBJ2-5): DGGITQSPKYLFRKEGQNVTLSCEQNLNHDAMYWYRQDPGQGLRLIYYSQIVNDFQKGDIAEGYSVSREKKESFPLTVTSAQKNPTAFYLCASRQAGETQYFGPGTRLLVL.

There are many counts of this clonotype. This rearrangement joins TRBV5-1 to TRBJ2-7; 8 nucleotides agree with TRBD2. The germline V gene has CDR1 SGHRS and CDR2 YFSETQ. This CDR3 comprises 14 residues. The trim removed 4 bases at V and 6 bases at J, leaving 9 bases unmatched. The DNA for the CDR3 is TGCGCCAGCAGCGGGGGACTAGTAGGCGGCGAGCAGTACTTC. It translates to CASSGGLVGGEQYF.

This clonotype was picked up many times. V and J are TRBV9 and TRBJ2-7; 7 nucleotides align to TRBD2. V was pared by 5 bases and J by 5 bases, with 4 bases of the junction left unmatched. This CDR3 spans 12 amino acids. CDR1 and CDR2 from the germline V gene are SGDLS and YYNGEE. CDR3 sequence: CASSGGDNEQYF. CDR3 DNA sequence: TGTGCCAGCAGTGGGGGGGATAACGAGCAGTACTTC.

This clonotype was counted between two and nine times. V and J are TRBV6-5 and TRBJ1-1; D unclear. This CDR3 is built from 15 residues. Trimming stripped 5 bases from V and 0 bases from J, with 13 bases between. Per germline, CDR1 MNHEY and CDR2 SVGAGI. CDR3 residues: CASSPVWGLNTEAFF. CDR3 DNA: TGTGCCAGCAGTCCCGTTTGGGGATTGAACACTGAAGCTTTCTTT.

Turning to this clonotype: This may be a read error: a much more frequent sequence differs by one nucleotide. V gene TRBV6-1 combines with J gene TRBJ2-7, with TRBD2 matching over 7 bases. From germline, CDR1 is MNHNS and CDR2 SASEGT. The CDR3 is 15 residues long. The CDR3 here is CASSESGAASDEQYF. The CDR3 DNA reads TGTGCCAGCAGTGAAAGCGGGGCCGCCTCCGACGAGCAGTACTTC.

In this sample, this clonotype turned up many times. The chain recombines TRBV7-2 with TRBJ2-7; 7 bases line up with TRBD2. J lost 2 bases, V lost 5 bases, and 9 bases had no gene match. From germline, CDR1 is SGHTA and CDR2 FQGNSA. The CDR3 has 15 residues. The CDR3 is CASSSRRDYPYEQYF. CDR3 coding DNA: TGTGCCAGCAGCAGCCGAAGGGACTACCCCTACGAGCAGTACTTC.

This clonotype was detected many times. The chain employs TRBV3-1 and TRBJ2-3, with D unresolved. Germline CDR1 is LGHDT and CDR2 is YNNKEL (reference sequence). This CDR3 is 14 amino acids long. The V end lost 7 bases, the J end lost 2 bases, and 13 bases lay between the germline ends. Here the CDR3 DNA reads TGTGCCAGCACCGGCCACGGAAACACAGATACGCAGTATTTT. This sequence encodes CASTGHGNTDTQYF.